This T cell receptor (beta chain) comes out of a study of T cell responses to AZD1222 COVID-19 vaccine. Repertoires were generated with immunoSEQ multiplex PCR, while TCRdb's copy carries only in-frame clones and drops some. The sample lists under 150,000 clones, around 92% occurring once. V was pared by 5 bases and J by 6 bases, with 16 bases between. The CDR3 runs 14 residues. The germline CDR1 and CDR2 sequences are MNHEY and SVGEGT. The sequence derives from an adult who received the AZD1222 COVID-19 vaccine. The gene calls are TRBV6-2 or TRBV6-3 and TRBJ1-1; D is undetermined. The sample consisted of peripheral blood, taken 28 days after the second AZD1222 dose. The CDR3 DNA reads TGTGCCAGCAGTCTCCGGGCAAGGTGGCCTGAAGCTTTCTTT. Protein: CASSLRARWPEAFF.